The present entry profiles one T cell receptor (beta chain) with its context. This clonotype was seen at least ten times. There is no known antigen for this receptor. Nothing much larger sits one base from this clone, and base qualities are not available. The sample belongs to a study of glioma-infiltrating T cells (dated by TCRdb to the mid-2010s). With respect to the entire study: The study sequenced TCR alpha- and beta-chain repertoires from glioma tissue, from non-neoplastic brain tissue and from matched peripheral blood mononuclear cells. Three low-grade glioma patients, several primary glioblastoma patients and three non-glioma patients contributing non-neoplastic brain tissue were included in the paired cohort. To gauge divergence between tissue and blood T-cell populations, every tissue-infiltrating repertoire was compared against the peripheral blood repertoire from the same patient.

From the germline V gene, CDR1 is MNHNS and CDR2 is SASEGT. V lost 6 bases and J lost 3 bases, and the count of bases not matched to a germline gene is 7. From the cysteine through the valine, the CDR3 covers 16 amino acids. Only the CDR3 DNA is retained, 48 bases long and in frame from the first base. The iRepertoire nested amplicon-rescue multiplex PCR (arm-PCR) platform was used to amplify TCR alpha and beta CDR3 regions from RNA. One-step reverse transcription and amplification used roughly 95-450 ng of tissue mRNA or PBMC total RNA as input. Following bead purification, Illumina adapters were added through a secondary multiplex PCR, and the libraries were then gel-purified between 200 and 400 bp. Internal 6-nucleotide barcodes were carried by the libraries and were used for demultiplexing. The libraries were sequenced on an Illumina MiSeq using 2x220 or 2x250 nucleotide paired-end reads. Per the original workflow: FLASH 1.2.11 was used to merge paired reads, and BWA-MEM then aligned the reads to the GRCh37 human genome before TRA and TRB reads were extracted. For V and J assignment, an IMGT-derived reference of cassette sequences and CDR3 motifs that included pseudogenes was used. Three-frame translation of reads was performed, and productive CDR3s were defined as those with a C...FGXG motif and no stop codons. Clonotypes were defined as unique combinations of V-J cassette pair and CDR3 amino acid sequence. Reads were filtered by Hamming distance, thresholded by each sample's sequence error rate in mapped regions. In TCRdb, the public reads were trimmed at Q25 with fastp and aligned with MiXCR, with productive beta chains retained. Records with the same CDR3 protein are collapsed into one entry carrying the most frequent genes and DNA. V and J calls and clone size were set by TCRdb, not the authors. Within this sample are approximately 130,000 distinct CDR3 sequences, with under 30% of them counted one time only. In total, the top ten clones hold over 25% of the sample.

Study-wide findings and limitations: VJ-independent divergence between tissue and blood was found to be below expectation in non-neoplastic patients but above expectation in all gliomas, particularly low-grade gliomas. Group comparisons were based on small numbers of patients: three non-neoplastic, three low-grade glioma and eight glioblastoma patients. Tissue and blood shared very few CDR3 sequences, a result attributed to high CDR3 diversity and limited sampling.

This clonotype was obtained from a human donor with low-grade glioma or glioblastoma, undergoing nonglioma brain surgery, or in good health (not recorded which). The sequence is built from TRBV6-1 and TRBJ2-7, with TRBD2 identical over 14 junction bases. Sequenced: glioma tissue, nonneoplastic brain tissue, or PBMCs (not recorded which). The DNA sequence is given as TGTGCCAGCAGACCCGGACTAGCGGGGGGATACTACGAGCAGTACGTC. This translates into CASRPGLAGGYYEQYV.